This T cell receptor beta chain was documented in a study of blood T cell repertoires in COVID-19. Overall study context: Sources were T cells, B-cell-depleted T cells, or PBMCs; the material itself was cDNA or gDNA.

The protocol was immunoSEQ multiplex PCR, while the TCRdb copy is restricted to in-frame clones and leaves out a portion. The sample yields about 240,000 clones, about nine tenths seen once. After removal of 6 bases from V and 9 bases from J, the junction contained 7 bases not matched to a gene. The CDR3 runs 15 residues. CDR1 KGHSH and CDR2 LQKENI come from the germline V gene. The source is a man in his sixties who had recovered from COVID-19. This chain connects TRBV18 to TRBJ2-1; 14 positions agree with TRBD2. Sequences were obtained from peripheral blood. CDR3 residues: CASSPGTSGGGEQFF. The CDR3 region has the DNA TGTGCCAGCTCCCCCGGGACTAGCGGGGGTGGTGAGCAGTTCTTC. Together with reference TRBV18 and TRBJ2-1, the CDR3 gives the full variable domain: NAGVMQNPRHLVRRRGQEARLRCSPMKGHSHVYWYRQLPEEGLKFMVYLQKENIIDESGMPKERFSAEFPKEGPSILRIQQVVRGDSAAYFCASSPGTSGGGEQFFGPGTRLTVL.